This T cell receptor (beta chain) comes out of a study of cytomegalovirus exposure and HLA in healthy donors. Study overall: Earlier, 150 million to 200 million T cells were analyzed, and some 120 million unique TCR beta sequences were found among them.

On this clone itself: Its antigen remains unidentified.

The primer mix had 60 Vbeta and 13 Jbeta primers. Original analysis: Among the unique TCR beta chains that a later analysis counted, some 73 million in all, about 11 million were shared. The assay was immunoSEQ multiplex PCR, and TCRdb's table has in-frame clones only and misses some. The V and J calls and the clone size are those of that table, but D and trimming were determined from the DNA. The table shows around 280,000 clones, with 70% to 90% occurring only once. Study conclusions and caveats: As a later analysis revealed, the rate of TCR association differed by HLA locus, with DRB1 most and HLA-C fewest.

Germline V CDR1 and CDR2: SGHNT, YYREEE (reference sequence). This CDR3 comprises 14 residues. V was cut by 0 bases and J by 2 bases, with 8 bases left in between. Despite likely unrecorded immune exposures, the donors were nominally healthy at the time of sampling. The V gene is TRBV5-4, the J gene TRBJ1-1; D uncertain. What was sequenced was PBMCs. This receptor was identified in a young woman in good health and CMV-seronegative. Here the CDR3 reads CASSLAVPNTEAFF. The DNA for the CDR3 is TGTGCCAGCAGCTTGGCCGTCCCTAACACTGAAGCTTTCTTT.